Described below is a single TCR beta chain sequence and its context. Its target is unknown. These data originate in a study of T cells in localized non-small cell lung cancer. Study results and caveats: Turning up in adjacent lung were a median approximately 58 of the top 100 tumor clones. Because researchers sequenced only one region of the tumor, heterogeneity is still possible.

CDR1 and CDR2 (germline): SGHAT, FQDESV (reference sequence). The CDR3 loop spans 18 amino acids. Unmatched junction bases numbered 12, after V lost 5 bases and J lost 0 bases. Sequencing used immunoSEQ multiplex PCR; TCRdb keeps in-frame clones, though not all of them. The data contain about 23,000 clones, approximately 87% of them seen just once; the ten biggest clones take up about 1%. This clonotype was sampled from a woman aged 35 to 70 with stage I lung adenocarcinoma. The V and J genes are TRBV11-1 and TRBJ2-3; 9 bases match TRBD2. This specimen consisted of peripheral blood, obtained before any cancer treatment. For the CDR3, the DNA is TGTGCCAGCAGCGCCGTCCCCGGGACTAGCATCAGCACAGATACGCAGTATTTT. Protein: CASSAVPGTSISTDTQYF.